These 21 T cell receptor beta chains came from one sample sequenced in a study of blood T cell repertoires in COVID-19. Clones were sequenced by immunoSEQ multiplex PCR, and TCRdb holds only the in-frame ones, with some missing. The data contain 190,000 or so clones, around 94% of them seen just once; the ten biggest clones take up 0.6% to 0.8%. What was sequenced was peripheral blood. The source of these receptors is a man younger than 40 with COVID-19, enrolled during active disease.

The chain recombines TRBV19 with TRBJ1-3; D remains unclear. The ends were cut back, 3 bases at V and 0 bases at J, with 9 bases in the middle. The V gene's germline CDR1 is LNHDA and CDR2 SQIVND (reference sequence). This CDR3 contains 15 residues. CDR3 amino acids: CASSMAGSSGNTIYF. The CDR3 bases are TGTGCCAGTAGTATGGCCGGGAGCTCTGGAAACACCATATATTTT.

This chain links TRBV7-9 with TRBJ1-3, with D uncertain. The CDR3 is 13 amino acids. Trimming shortened V by 5 bases and J by 1 base, and 6 bases separated the two germline ends. The V gene's germline CDR1 is SEHNR and CDR2 FQNEAQ (reference sequence). CDR3: CASSRDSGNTIYF. CDR3 coding DNA: TGTGCCAGCAGCAGAGATTCTGGAAACACCATATATTTT.

The chain carries TRBV3-1 (or the pseudogene TRBV3-2) and TRBJ1-2, with D possibly being TRBD1 (6 bases). Trimming stripped 2 bases from V and 1 base from J, with 17 bases between. CDR1 and CDR2 from the germline V gene are LGHDT and YNNKEL (reference sequence). The CDR3 runs 17 residues. CDR3 coding DNA: TGTGCCAGCAGCCAACAAGGGGGGGGTAGGATTAACTATGGCTACACCTTC. Protein: CASSQQGGGRINYGYTF.

The rearrangement links TRBV12-5 to TRBJ2-4; unclear D gene. Trimming pared 6 bases from V and 5 bases from J, leaving 8 bases between. The CDR3 sequence is 12 residues long. Germline V lookup: CDR1 LGHNT, CDR2 FRNRAP. CDR3 bases: TGTGCTAGTGGGCCTAACGAAAACATTCAGTACTTC. Translating it yields CASGPNENIQYF.

This chain connects TRBV7-2 to TRBJ2-1, with TRBD2 matching over 9 bases. V lost 3 bases and J lost 3; bases outside the gene matches: 3. The V gene's germline CDR1 is SGHTA and CDR2 FQGNSA. The CDR3 extends over 15 amino acids. CDR3 sequence reads: CASSFSGGIYNEQFF. The CDR3 region has the DNA TGTGCCAGCAGCTTCAGCGGGGGGATCTACAATGAGCAGTTCTTC.

The chain uses TRBV6-5 and TRBJ2-7, with no clear D. Trimming took off 0 bases at V and 4 bases at J, with 7 bases between the two ends. In germline, CDR1 is MNHEY, CDR2 SVGAGI. There are 13 residues in the CDR3. This chain's CDR3 is CASSYSERYEQYF. As DNA, the CDR3 is TGTGCCAGCAGTTACTCCGAGAGGTACGAGCAGTACTTC.

The chain combines TRBV5-1 with TRBJ1-6; possibly TRBD1 for D (5 bases). The CDR3 consists of 15 residues. Trimming took 0 bases from V and 5 from J, leaving 9 bases between them. Germline CDR1 reads SGHRS; CDR2 reads YFSETQ. CDR3 residues: CASSLDTGNNSPLHF. The CDR3, as DNA: TGCGCCAGCAGCTTGGACACAGGCAATAATTCACCCCTCCACTTT.

As DNA, the CDR3 is TGTGCCAGCAGCTTCACACCCGCAACTAATGAAAAACTGTTTTTT. As protein: CASSFTPATNEKLFF. The V and J genes are TRBV7-6 and TRBJ1-4; D unclear. The CDR3 sequence is 15 residues long. Trimming shortened V by 3 bases and J by 0 bases, and 8 bases separated the two germline ends. The germline gives CDR1 SGHVS, CDR2 FNYEAQ.

The rearrangement links TRBV5-1 to TRBJ2-7, with D hard to call. Germline V CDR1 and CDR2: SGHRS, YFSETQ. V gave up 1 base and J gave up 4 bases, with 9 bases separating them. CDR3 length: 13 amino acids. The CDR3 sequence: CASSLIGEYEQYF. The CDR3 nucleotides read TGCGCCAGCAGCTTGATTGGAGAATACGAGCAGTACTTC.

The genes are TRBV7-9 and TRBJ2-5; D is perhaps TRBD2 (6 bases). CDR1 is SEHNR, CDR2 FQNEAQ, per germline (reference sequence). V gave up 3 bases and J gave up 5 bases, with 19 bases separating them. CDR3 length equals 16 residues. The CDR3 sequence: CASSFPAGLPRETQYF. In DNA form, the CDR3 reads TGTGCCAGCAGCTTCCCTGCGGGACTCCCCCGGGAGACCCAGTACTTC.

In this sample, this clone turned up a few times. The rearrangement uses TRBV5-4 and TRBJ1-6, with D possibly matching TRBD1 (5 bases). Germline loops: CDR1 SGHNT, CDR2 YYREEE (reference sequence). The CDR3 is made up of 15 amino acids. V shed 2 bases and J shed 7 bases, with 13 bases lying between them. The CDR3 reads CASSFQGGENSPLHF. CDR3 nucleotide sequence: TGTGCCAGCAGCTTTCAGGGAGGAGAGAATTCACCCCTCCACTTT.

The V and J genes are TRBV5-1 and TRBJ1-2, with 7 bases matching TRBD1. V shed 0 bases, J shed 4 bases, and the junction held 6 bases outside the gene matches. CDR1 and CDR2 from the germline V gene are SGHRS and YFSETQ. The CDR3 runs 15 residues. The CDR3 DNA reads as TGCGCCAGCAGCTTGGGAGGAGGGGGCGGCTATGGCTACACCTTC. As protein: CASSLGGGGGYGYTF.

The genes are TRBV6-5 and TRBJ1-2; 10 positions match TRBD1. Germline CDR1 MNHEY, CDR2 SVGAGI. CDR3 length: 15 residues. V shed 11 bases, J shed 5 bases, and the junction held 14 bases outside the gene matches. The CDR3 region is CAHRDRGGLIYGYTF. The CDR3 DNA follows: TGTGCCCACCGGGACAGGGGAGGTTTGATATATGGCTACACCTTC.

This chain links TRBV6-5 with TRBJ1-3; D is ambiguous. Germline-derived CDR1 and CDR2 are MNHEY and SVGAGI. The CDR3 contains 13 residues. Trimming pared 2 bases from V and 4 bases from J, leaving 6 bases between. CDR3 residues: CASSYGAGNTIYF. CDR3 sequence (DNA): TGTGCCAGCAGTTACGGAGCGGGAAACACCATATATTTT.

The chain employs TRBV7-9 and TRBJ1-5; the match to TRBD1 covers 7 bases. The CDR3 consists of 15 residues. The V and J ends lost 4 bases and 6 bases, in that order; junction bases with no gene match: 9. The germline V gene encodes CDR1 SEHNR and CDR2 FQNEAQ (reference sequence). The CDR3 spells CASSWSGGETQPQHF. The DNA for the CDR3 is TGTGCCAGCAGCTGGTCAGGGGGTGAGACTCAGCCCCAGCATTTT.

DNA for the CDR3: TGCGCCAGCAGCCAAGAGAGTGAGGCCGATGGCTACACCTTC. Protein product: CASSQESEADGYTF. The chain is built from TRBV4-1 and TRBJ1-2, with D unclear. Deletions cut 0 bases from V and 6 bases from J, with 11 bases between. This CDR3 contains 14 residues. Germline V gene data show CDR1 as MGHRA and CDR2 as YSYEKL.

The chain uses TRBV30 and TRBJ1-1, with D possibly matching TRBD1 (5 bases). This CDR3 is built from 13 residues. Germline V gene lookup returns CDR1 GTSNPN and CDR2 SVGIG (reference sequence). The V gene lost 3 bases and the J gene lost 4 bases, with 12 bases spanning the gap. The CDR3 sequence: CAWSEGGGTEAFF. CDR3 nucleotide sequence: TGTGCCTGGAGCGAGGGCGGGGGCACTGAAGCTTTCTTT.

This chain uses TRBV19 with TRBJ1-3, with D tentatively TRBD1 (6 bases). Germline V CDR1 and CDR2: LNHDA, SQIVND (reference sequence). The CDR3 consists of 14 residues. V gave up 8 bases and J gave up 4 bases, with 15 bases separating them. The CDR3 nucleotides read TGTGCCAGTTCCTACACAGGGCCCGGAAACACCATATATTTT. Protein sequence: CASSYTGPGNTIYF.

The CDR3 DNA sequence: TGTGCCAGCAGTTTGGGACAGGGCACCCAGCCCCAGCATTTT. Translating gives CASSLGQGTQPQHF. The rearrangement links TRBV27 to TRBJ1-5, with TRBD1 matching 9 bases. Germline CDR1 MNHEY, CDR2 SMNVEV (reference sequence). The CDR3 runs 14 residues. With V trimmed by 3 bases and J by 7 bases, 4 bases remained unmatched.

The V call is TRBV19, the J call TRBJ1-6; 8 bases agree with TRBD1. Losses at the gene ends were 7 bases for V and 9 bases for J; bases not matched to a gene: 8. The CDR3 spans 14 residues. The V gene's germline CDR1 is LNHDA and CDR2 SQIVND (reference sequence). For the CDR3, the DNA is TGTGCCAGTACCGGGACAGGAGGACGTTCACCCCTCCACTTT. Protein product: CASTGTGGRSPLHF.

The rearrangement links TRBV4-2 to TRBJ2-3; tentatively, D is TRBD1 (8 bases). The germline V and J ends were trimmed by 4 bases and 6 bases, with 20 bases remaining between them. Germline CDR1 and CDR2: LGHNA and YNFKEQ. This CDR3 region has 16 residues. CDR3 in DNA: TGTGCCAGCAGCCCAGGGGGCGGGGGCTCGGAGGATACGCAGTATTTT. It codes for CASSPGGGGSEDTQYF.